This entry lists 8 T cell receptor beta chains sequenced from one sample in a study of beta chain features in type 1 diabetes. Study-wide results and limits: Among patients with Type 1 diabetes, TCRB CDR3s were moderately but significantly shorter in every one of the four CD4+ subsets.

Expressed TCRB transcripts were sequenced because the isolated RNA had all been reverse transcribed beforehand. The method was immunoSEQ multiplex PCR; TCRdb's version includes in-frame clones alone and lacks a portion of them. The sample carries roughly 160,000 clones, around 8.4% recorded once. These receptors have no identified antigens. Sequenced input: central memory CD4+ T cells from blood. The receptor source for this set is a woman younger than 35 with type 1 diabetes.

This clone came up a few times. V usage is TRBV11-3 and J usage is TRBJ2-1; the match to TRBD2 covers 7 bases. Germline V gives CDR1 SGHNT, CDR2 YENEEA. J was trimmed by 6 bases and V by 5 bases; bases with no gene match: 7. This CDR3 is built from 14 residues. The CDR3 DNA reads TGTGCCAGCAGCGCCCGATGGACTAGCAATGAGCAGTTCTTC. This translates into CASSARWTSNEQFF.

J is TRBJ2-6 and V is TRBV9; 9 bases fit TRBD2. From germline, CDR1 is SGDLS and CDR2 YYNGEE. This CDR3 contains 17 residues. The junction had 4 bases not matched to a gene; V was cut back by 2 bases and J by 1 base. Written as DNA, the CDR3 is TGTGCCAGCAGCGTTAGCGGGAGTGGGTCTGGGGCCAACGTCCTGACTTTC. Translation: CASSVSGSGSGANVLTF.

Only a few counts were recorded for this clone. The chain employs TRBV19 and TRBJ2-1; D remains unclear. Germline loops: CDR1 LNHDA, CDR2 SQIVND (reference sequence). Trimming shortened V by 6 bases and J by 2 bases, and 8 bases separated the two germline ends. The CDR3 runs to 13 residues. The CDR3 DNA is TGTGCCAGTAGAGCGTCCACCTACAATGAGCAGTTCTTC. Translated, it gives CASRASTYNEQFF.

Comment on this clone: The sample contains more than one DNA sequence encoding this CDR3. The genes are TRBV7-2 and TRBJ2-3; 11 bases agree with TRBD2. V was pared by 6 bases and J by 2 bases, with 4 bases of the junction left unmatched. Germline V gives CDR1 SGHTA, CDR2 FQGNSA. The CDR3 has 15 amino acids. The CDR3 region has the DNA TGTGCCAGCAGTCTAGCGGGGGGAAACACAGATACGCAGTATTTT. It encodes CASSLAGGNTDTQYF.

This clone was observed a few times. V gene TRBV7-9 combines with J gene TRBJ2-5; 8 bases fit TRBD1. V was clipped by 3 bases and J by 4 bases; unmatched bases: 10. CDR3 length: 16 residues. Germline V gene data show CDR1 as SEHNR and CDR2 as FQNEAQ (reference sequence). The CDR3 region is CASSFGLDRGLETQYF. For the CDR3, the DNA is TGTGCCAGCAGCTTCGGTCTAGACAGGGGCCTAGAGACCCAGTACTTC.

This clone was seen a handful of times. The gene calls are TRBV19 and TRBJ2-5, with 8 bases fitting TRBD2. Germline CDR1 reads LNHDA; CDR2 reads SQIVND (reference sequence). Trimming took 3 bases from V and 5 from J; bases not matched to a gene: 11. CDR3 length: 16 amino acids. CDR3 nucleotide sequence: TGTGCCAGTAGTATCATCGGGACTAGTTCGGTGGAGACCCAGTACTTC. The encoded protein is CASSIIGTSSVETQYF.

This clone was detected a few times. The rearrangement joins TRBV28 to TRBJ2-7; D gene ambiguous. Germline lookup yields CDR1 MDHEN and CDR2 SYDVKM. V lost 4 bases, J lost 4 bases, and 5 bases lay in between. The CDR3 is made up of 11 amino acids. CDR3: CASSSLYEQYF. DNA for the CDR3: TGTGCCAGCAGTTCTCTTTACGAGCAGTACTTC.

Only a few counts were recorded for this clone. The CDR3 region has the DNA TGTGCCAGCTCACCGCCCGGGACAGGCTCATCCACCGGGGAGCTGTTTTTT. This encodes CASSPPGTGSSTGELFF. V is TRBV18 and J is TRBJ2-2, with TRBD1 identical over 8 bases. There are 17 residues in the CDR3. After removal of 3 bases from V and 4 bases from J, the junction contained 10 bases not matched to a gene. The germline CDR1 and CDR2 sequences are KGHSH and LQKENI.